Below are 14 T cell receptor beta chains sequenced from a single sample in a study of T cell clonality in common variable immunodeficiency (dated by TCRdb to the mid-2010s). Beyond this particular receptor, the publication reports: Reportedly, TCRbeta sequences from CVID had fewer deletions and N-nucleotide insertions, and highly modified clones with 13 or more V deletions were absent from CVID.

The library was generated by the immunoSEQ multiplex PCR assay. The table comes from immuneACCESS by way of TCRdb, which keeps in-frame sequences with V and J called. Part of the clones is missing from these tables; in studies checked, under half for an unresolved V gene and the rest for unknown reasons. The table notes some 14,000 clones here, none of them singletons. Around 12% of the sample lies in the top ten. Their cognate antigens are unknown. Source material: peripheral blood mononuclear cells. Receptors were obtained from a human donor with common variable immunodeficiency.

With respect to this clone: The CDR3 is cut off 3 residues early in the read; its end comes from the germline J gene. The chain couples TRBV7-9 to TRBJ2-3, with a tentative D call TRBD1 (6 bases). Trimming removed 5 bases at V and 0 bases at J, with 12 bases between. This CDR3 is built from 15 residues. In germline, CDR1 is SEHNR, CDR2 FQNEAQ (reference sequence). CDR3 residues: CASSPLGGSTDTQYF. Partial CDR3 DNA: TGTGCCAGCAGCCCTCTTGGGGGCAGCACAGATACG.

This clone was seen a handful of times. CDR3 loop: CASRTSGGYEQYF. Partial CDR3 DNA: TGTGCCAGCAGAACTAGCGGGGGTTACGAG. The chain carries TRBV7-2 and TRBJ2-7; TRBD2 matches at 11 bases. Sequencing ends 3 residues short of the CDR3 end; the germline J gene provides the rest. V lost 6 bases, J lost 4 bases, and 2 bases stayed unmatched. The CDR3 length is 13 residues. Looked up from germline, CDR1 is SGHTA and CDR2 is FQGNSA.

This clone was counted a few times. The read ends 3 residues shy of where the CDR3 ends; the end is completed using the germline J gene. The chain employs TRBV30 and TRBJ1-2; D possibly corresponds to TRBD1 (6 bases). The CDR3 has 14 amino acids. V lost 6 bases and J lost 4, with 18 bases in between. The germline V gene encodes CDR1 GTSNPN and CDR2 SVGIG (reference sequence). The CDR3 sequence is CACPTGPGAYGYTF. The covered CDR3 bases are TGTGCCTGCCCTACGGGGCCAGGGGCCTATGGC. The full variable domain, in which reference TRBV30 and TRBJ1-2 provide the parts outside the CDR3, is SQTIHQWPATLVQPVGSPLSLECTVEGTSNPNLYWYRQAAGRGLQLLFYSVGIGQISSEVPQNLSASRPQDRQFILSSKKLLLSDSGFYLCACPTGPGAYGYTFGSGTRLTVV.

A remark on this clone: The read ends 3 residues early relative to the CDR3; the germline J gene fills the gap. The gene calls are TRBV7-2 and TRBJ2-7; TRBD1 matches at 7 bases. This CDR3 has 14 amino acids. The junction had 6 bases not matched to a gene; V was cut back by 4 bases and J by 3 bases. CDR1 is SGHTA and CDR2 is FQGNSA in the germline V gene. The CDR3 DNA, read in part, is TGTGCCAGCAGCTCCCAAGGGGGCCTCTACGAG. This encodes CASSSQGGLYE. The whole CDR3 protein reads CASSSQGGLYEQYF.

Concerning this clone itself: The CDR3 goes on 3 residues after the read ends, and that part is filled in from the germline J gene. The J gene is TRBJ1-2, the V gene TRBV18, with 10 bases aligning to TRBD1. This CDR3 is built from 15 residues. With 2 bases clipped from V and 3 bases from J, the junction kept 3 bases outside the gene matches. Germline V gene data show CDR1 as KGHSH and CDR2 as LQKENI. The DNA read from the CDR3 is TGTGCCAGCTCACCAAGCGGGACAGGGGACTATGGC. This gives the protein CASSPSGTGDYG. The full CDR3 reads CASSPSGTGDYGYTF.

With regard to this clone: The sequenced fragment ends 3 residues before the CDR3 boundary, so the rest is inferred from the germline J gene. The chain couples TRBV7-6 to TRBJ1-2; D unresolved. The CDR3 is 13 amino acids. The V gene lost 4 bases and the J gene lost 4 bases, with 10 bases spanning the gap. Germline values: CDR1 SGHVS, CDR2 FNYEAQ. CDR3 residues: CASSSTVGYGYTF. CDR3 DNA, as far as it was read: TGTGCCAGCAGCTCCACGGTCGGCTATGGC.

This clone appeared many times. The read gets to within 3 residues of the CDR3 end, and the germline J gene fills in the rest. V is TRBV20-1 and J is TRBJ2-5, with TRBD2 matching over 8 bases. Germline V gene lookup returns CDR1 DFQATT and CDR2 SNEGSKA (reference sequence). J was trimmed by 5 bases and V by 6 bases; bases with no gene match: 8. CDR3 length: 13 residues. The CDR3 protein is CSAGGGAQETQYF. CDR3 DNA (partial): TGCAGTGCCGGGGGGGGTGCCCAGGAGACC.

About this clone itself: The read is 3 residues too short to cover the CDR3 end, so that end is filled in from the germline J gene. This chain joins TRBV19 and TRBJ2-1; D is possibly TRBD2 (6 bases). Per the germline V gene, CDR1 is LNHDA and CDR2 is SQIVND (reference sequence). The CDR3 extends over 16 amino acids. V was trimmed by 6 bases and J by 5 bases, leaving 20 bases between them. Partial CDR3 DNA: TGTGCCAGTAGAATCTTCGGGACTCCAGGCCACAATGAG. This gives the protein CASRIFGTPGHNE. The whole CDR3 is CASRIFGTPGHNEQFF.

Worth noting for this clone: The read stops 3 residues short of the end of the CDR3; the missing end is completed from the germline J gene. The V gene is TRBV20-1, the J gene TRBJ2-3, with 10 positions matching TRBD2. The CDR3 sequence is 15 residues long. V shed 1 base, J shed 3 bases, and the junction held 4 bases outside the gene matches. Germline V lookup: CDR1 DFQATT, CDR2 SNEGSKA (reference sequence). The CDR3 loop reads CSARGSSGSTDTQYF. The covered CDR3 bases are TGCAGTGCTAGAGGCTCTAGCGGGAGTACAGATACG.

This clone was detected many times. From the germline J gene comes the end of the CDR3, since the read stops 3 residues before it. The rearrangement joins TRBV7-3 to TRBJ1-4, with 9 bases lining up with TRBD1. There are 14 residues in the CDR3. Germline V gives CDR1 SGHTA, CDR2 FQGTGA. V lost 4 bases to trimming and J lost 8 bases; unmatched junction nucleotides: 5. The CDR3 bases that were read are TGTGCCAGCAGCTCGGGACAGGGCCGGGAAAAA. This translates into CASSSGQGREK. The CDR3, in full, reads CASSSGQGREKLFF.

Comments on this clone: The CDR3 end falls 3 residues outside the read, so it is completed with the germline J gene. This chain links TRBV7-3 with TRBJ2-3; 7 bases match TRBD2. Trimming took 4 bases from V and 2 from J; bases not matched to a gene: 6. The CDR3 is 15 amino acids. Germline CDR1 is SGHTA and CDR2 is FQGTGA. The CDR3 sequence is CASSSRGVNTDTQYF. The CDR3 bases that were read are TGTGCCAGCAGCTCACGGGGGGTAAACACAGATACG.

About this clone: The read gets to within 3 residues of the CDR3 end, and the germline J gene fills in the rest. J is TRBJ2-7 and V is TRBV7-9, with 9 bases fitting TRBD2. The germline V gene encodes CDR1 SEHNR and CDR2 FQNEAQ (reference sequence). After removal of 5 bases from V and 4 bases from J, the junction contained 9 bases not matched to a gene. The CDR3 extends over 15 amino acids. The sequenced CDR3 bases are TGTGCCAGCAGCCCCAGACTAGCGGCCCATTACGAG. This gives the protein CASSPRLAAHYE. The full CDR3 is CASSPRLAAHYEQYF.

Of note for this clone: Sequencing ends 3 residues short of the CDR3 end; the germline J gene provides the rest. The chain has TRBV18 and TRBJ2-3; 8 bases agree with TRBD2. CDR1 and CDR2 (germline): KGHSH, LQKENI. V lost 6 bases and J lost 5; bases outside the gene matches: 13. There are 16 residues in the CDR3. CDR3: CASSSRGAGAVDTQYF. Incomplete CDR3 DNA: TGTGCCAGCTCCTCCCGAGGAGCGGGAGCAGTAGATACG.

This clone appeared a few times. The observed sequence ends 3 residues before the CDR3 terminus, with the missing tail filled in from the germline J gene. V and J are TRBV13 and TRBJ2-7, with 8 bases identical to TRBD2. This CDR3 has 18 amino acids. Germline loops: CDR1 PRHDT, CDR2 FYEKMQ (reference sequence). After removal of 7 bases from V and 3 bases from J, the junction contained 20 bases not matched to a gene. The CDR3: CASIYCPRIAGTNYEQYF. The sequenced CDR3 bases are TGTGCCAGCATCTATTGCCCCCGGATAGCGGGGACGAACTACGAG.